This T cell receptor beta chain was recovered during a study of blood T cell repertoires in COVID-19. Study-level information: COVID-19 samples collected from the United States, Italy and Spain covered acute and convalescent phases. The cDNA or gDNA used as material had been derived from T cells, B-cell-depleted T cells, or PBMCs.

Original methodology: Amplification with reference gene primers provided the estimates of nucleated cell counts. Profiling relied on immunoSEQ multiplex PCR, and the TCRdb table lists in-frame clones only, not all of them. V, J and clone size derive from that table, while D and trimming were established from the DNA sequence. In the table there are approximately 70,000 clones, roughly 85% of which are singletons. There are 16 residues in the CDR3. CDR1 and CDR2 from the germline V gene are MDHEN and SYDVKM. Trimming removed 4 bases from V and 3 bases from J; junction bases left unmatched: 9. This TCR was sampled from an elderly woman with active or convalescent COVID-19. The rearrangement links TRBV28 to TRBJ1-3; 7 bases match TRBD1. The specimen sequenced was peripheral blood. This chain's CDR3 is CASSSLRQGGGNTIYF. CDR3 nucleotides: TGTGCCAGCAGTTCCCTCCGACAGGGAGGTGGAAACACCATATATTTT.